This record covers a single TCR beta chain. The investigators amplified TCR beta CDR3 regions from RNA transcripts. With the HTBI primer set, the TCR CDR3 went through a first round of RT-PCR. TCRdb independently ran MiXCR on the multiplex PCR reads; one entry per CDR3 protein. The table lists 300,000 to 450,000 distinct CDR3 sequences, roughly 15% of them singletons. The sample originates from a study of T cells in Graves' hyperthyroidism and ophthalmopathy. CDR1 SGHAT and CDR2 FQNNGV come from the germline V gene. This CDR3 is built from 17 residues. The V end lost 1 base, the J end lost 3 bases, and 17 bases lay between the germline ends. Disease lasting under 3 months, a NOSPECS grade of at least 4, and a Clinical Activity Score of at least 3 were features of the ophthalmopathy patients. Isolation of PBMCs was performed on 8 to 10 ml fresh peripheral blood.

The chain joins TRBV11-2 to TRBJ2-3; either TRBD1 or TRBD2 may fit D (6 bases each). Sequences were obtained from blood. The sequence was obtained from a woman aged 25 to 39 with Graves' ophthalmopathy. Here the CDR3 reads CASSLGGGRSWTDTQYF. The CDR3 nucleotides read TGTGCCAGCAGCTTAGGTGGGGGGCGTAGTTGGACAGATACGCAGTATTTT.